This T cell receptor beta chain was sequenced during a study of shared clonotypes between healthy human individuals. Study-level points and caveats: The study's rarefaction showed incomplete sorted-subset sequencing despite large depth. Apart from blood, nothing was sampled; tissue repertoires likely differ. Sequencing depth was expected to affect clonotype sharing among donors.

Under the authors' procedure: ImmunoSEQ gave junction-only sequences without quality scores, so filtering differed. TCRdb's copy holds only in-frame clones and misses some; the assay was immunoSEQ multiplex PCR. V and J calls plus clone size are reproduced from that table; the DNA served to infer D and trimming. Among under 600,000 clones, 95% to 98% were seen once, and the ten largest hold more than 0.3%. This clone was picked up one time. Antigen unknown. This CDR3 region has 13 residues. Trimming took 7 bases from V and 6 from J, leaving 13 bases between them. In germline, CDR1 is ENHRY, CDR2 SYGVKD. CD45RO-negative, CCR7-selected cells formed the naive CD8 fraction, which excluded terminally differentiated effector memory CD45RA+ cells.

The receptor was derived from a man aged 25 to 45 in good health. This chain uses TRBV10-3 with TRBJ2-1; tentative D call: TRBD2 (5 bases). Sample: naive CD8+ T cells sorted from blood. The CDR3 sequence is CAITLPGTNEQFF. CDR3 DNA sequence: TGTGCCATCACCCTCCCGGGAACCAATGAGCAGTTCTTC.